This T cell receptor beta chain was identified in a study of metastatic and nonmetastatic thyroid tumors. Authors' methods: To classify distant metastasis in papillary thyroid cancer, a model was built from CDR3 differences across clinicopathological groups. MiXCR reprocessed the PCR reads for TCRdb. The V and J calls, along with clone size, are taken from TCRdb and not from the paper's own processing. This table has around 64,000 clones, about 4% appearing once. General study results and limits: Benign nodules were reported to have significantly lower TCR beta diversity than malignant thyroid tumors, in blood and tumor.

No treatment of any kind had been given to any patient before thyroid surgery. As concerns this clone: Its antigen is as yet unknown.

Sequences were obtained from blood. The sequence derives from a female donor with papillary thyroid cancer or a benign thyroid nodule (not recorded which). Some clones in this sample may be carry-over from other donors' samples.

The CDR3 DNA follows: TGTGCCAGTAGTACGGGACAGGGGGCGGGCACCGGGGAGCTGTTTTTT. Translating gives CASSTGQGAGTGELFF. The chain links TRBV19 to TRBJ2-2, with 12 bases fitting TRBD1. CDR3 length equals 16 residues. V dropped 4 bases and J dropped 4; count of bases not matched to a gene: 4. In germline, CDR1 is LNHDA, CDR2 SQIVND (reference sequence).